This passage covers 31 T cell receptor beta chains from one sample sequenced in a study of OX40 agonist ivuxolimab in advanced cancers. Measured with immunoSEQ multiplex PCR; TCRdb has only the in-frame clones, and not every one. Of under 55,000 clones listed, more than 80% are singletons. Material: CD4+ or CD8+ T cells sorted from blood, obtained in a trial of the OX40 agonist ivuxolimab. The receptor source for this set is an adult with an advanced solid tumor such as melanoma, head and neck, liver or kidney cancer.

The chain carries TRBV5-1 and TRBJ2-3, with D hard to call. Germline loops: CDR1 SGHRS, CDR2 YFSETQ. The V gene lost 3 bases and the J gene lost 0 bases, with 8 bases spanning the gap. The CDR3 is made up of 14 amino acids. The CDR3: CASSYLTSTDTQYF. The CDR3 nucleotides are TGCGCCAGCAGCTATTTGACTAGCACAGATACGCAGTATTTT.

The chain combines TRBV9 with TRBJ2-5; D gene uncertain. Looked up from germline, CDR1 is SGDLS and CDR2 is YYNGEE. Trimming shortened V by 4 bases and J by 5 bases, and 18 bases separated the two germline ends. The CDR3 is made up of 15 amino acids. The DNA for the CDR3 is TGTGCCAGCAGCCTAACCGGCCTCGGACGGGAGACCCAGTACTTC. It is translated as CASSLTGLGRETQYF.

The chain recombines TRBV5-4 with TRBJ2-3, with unresolved D. CDR1 SGHNT and CDR2 YYREEE come from the germline V gene (reference sequence). The ends were cut back, 4 bases at V and 6 bases at J, with 12 bases in the middle. CDR3 size: 13 residues. CDR3 amino acids: CASSLPVFDTQYF. The CDR3 region has the DNA TGTGCCAGCAGCCTCCCAGTTTTTGATACGCAGTATTTT.

The chain uses TRBV11-2 and TRBJ1-1, with D possibly TRBD1 on 5 matching bases. Germline CDR1 and CDR2: SGHAT and FQNNGV. The CDR3 is 15 residues long. The V end was cut by 5 bases, the J end by 3 bases, with 16 bases between. The CDR3 here is CASSPGTYGHTEAFF. CDR3 sequence (DNA): TGTGCCAGCAGCCCTGGGACGTATGGGCACACTGAAGCTTTCTTT.

The DNA of the CDR3 is TGTGCCAGCAGTTCCGCTAAAGGTTTGTACTTC. Translating it yields CASSSAKGLYF. The rearrangement joins TRBV6-5 to TRBJ2-7; no firm D call. CDR1 and CDR2 (germline): MNHEY, SVGAGI. The CDR3 has 11 amino acids. V gave up 4 bases and J gave up 12 bases, with 13 bases separating them.

The genes are TRBV7-6 and TRBJ2-7; no clear D gene. With 1 base removed from V and 4 bases from J, the gap between germline ends came to 8 bases. This CDR3 is 13 amino acids long. Germline V gives CDR1 SGHVS, CDR2 FNYEAQ. The CDR3 DNA is TGTGCCAGCAGCTTAGGGCCCGATTACGAGCAGTACTTC. Amino acid sequence: CASSLGPDYEQYF.

The chain joins TRBV10-3 to TRBJ2-7; perhaps TRBD2 as D (5 bases). V gave up 11 bases and J gave up 3 bases, with 17 bases separating them. The V gene's germline CDR1 is ENHRY and CDR2 SYGVKD. This CDR3 is built from 13 residues. The CDR3 sequence is CAGRFGVGYEQYF. CDR3 nucleotides: TGTGCCGGCAGGTTCGGGGTTGGCTACGAGCAGTACTTC.

V usage is TRBV19 and J usage is TRBJ2-7; tentatively, D is TRBD2 (5 bases). Between the trimmed V and J ends, which lost 7 bases and 6 bases, there was a span of 28 bases. The CDR3 length is 17 residues. Looked up from germline, CDR1 is LNHDA and CDR2 is SQIVND (reference sequence). Here the CDR3 reads CASIRMAYEGLKSEQYF. CDR3 bases: TGTGCCAGTATTCGTATGGCTTATGAGGGCCTAAAGTCCGAGCAGTACTTC.

This chain connects TRBV4-3 to TRBJ2-3; the D is unclear. The V and J ends lost 4 bases and 1 base respectively, with 12 bases between them. The length of the CDR3 is 15 residues. CDR1 LGHNA and CDR2 YSLEER come from the germline V gene. The CDR3 bases are TGCGCCAGCAGCCCCATCCGAACGGGCACAGATACGCAGTATTTT. Translation gives CASSPIRTGTDTQYF.

The chain employs TRBV15 and TRBJ1-5; TRBD1 might be the D (5 bases). The CDR3 has 19 residues. Looked up from germline, CDR1 is LNHNV and CDR2 is YYDKDF (reference sequence). V lost 4 bases and J lost 5, with 27 bases in between. CDR3 amino acids: CATSTNTPADAGGDQPQHF. DNA of the CDR3: TGTGCCACCAGCACCAATACCCCCGCGGACGCCGGAGGGGATCAGCCCCAGCATTTT. Full variable domain (remainder filled in from reference TRBV15 and TRBJ1-5): DAMVIQNPRYQVTQFGKPVTLSCSQTLNHNVMYWYQQKSSQAPKLLFHYYDKDFNNEADTPDNFQSRRPNTSFCFLDIRSPGLGDTAMYLCATSTNTPADAGGDQPQHFGDGTRLSIL.

The chain carries TRBV4-3 and TRBJ2-3; D gene unclear. The germline V and J ends were trimmed by 0 bases and 5 bases, with 6 bases remaining between them. Looked up from germline, CDR1 is LGHNA and CDR2 is YSLEER. The CDR3 runs 13 residues. Here the CDR3 reads CASSQDGGDTQYF. CDR3 nucleotides: TGCGCCAGCAGCCAAGATGGCGGAGATACGCAGTATTTT.

This clone was counted only a few times. The chain recombines TRBV7-2 with TRBJ1-1; tentative D call: TRBD1 (5 bases). The CDR3 covers 11 residues. The germline V and J ends were trimmed by 4 bases and 5 bases, with 5 bases remaining between them. The germline gives CDR1 SGHTA, CDR2 FQGNSA. Written as DNA, the CDR3 is TGTGCCAGCAGCTCAGGGACTGAAGCTTTCTTT. This encodes CASSSGTEAFF.

The V gene is TRBV7-8, the J gene TRBJ2-3; 12 bases agree with TRBD2. The CDR3 sequence is 18 residues long. Germline V gives CDR1 SGHVS, CDR2 FQNEAQ. V shed 4 bases and J 6 bases; nucleotides not matched to a gene: 14. CDR3 in DNA: TGTGCCAGCAGCTCTACAACCACCGGACTAGCGGGGATTGATACGCAGTATTTT. Protein sequence: CASSSTTTGLAGIDTQYF.

This clone occurred a few times. The rearrangement uses TRBV11-2 and TRBJ2-5; TRBD2 aligns across 8 bases. This CDR3 spans 15 amino acids. Germline V gene lookup returns CDR1 SGHAT and CDR2 FQNNGV. Trimming at V came to 1 base and at J to 2 bases, leaving 3 bases not matched to a gene. The CDR3 reads CASSLVVAGQETQYF. Here the CDR3 DNA reads TGTGCCAGCAGCTTAGTGGTAGCGGGGCAAGAGACCCAGTACTTC.

Turning to this clone: The sample holds other DNA sequences that translate to the same CDR3. The chain is built from TRBV27 and TRBJ2-1; D is unclear. The CDR3 spans 15 residues. From germline, CDR1 is MNHEY and CDR2 SMNVEV (reference sequence). The V and J ends lost 3 bases and 5 bases respectively, with 14 bases between them. The CDR3 DNA is TGTGCCAGCAGTTTTAACCCGCCGGCCCACAATGAGCAGTTCTTC. Its protein product is CASSFNPPAHNEQFF.

V is TRBV9 and J is TRBJ1-2; 10 bases map to TRBD1. CDR3 size: 15 residues. V lost 7 bases to trimming and J lost 4 bases; unmatched junction nucleotides: 10. Germline V gene lookup returns CDR1 SGDLS and CDR2 YYNGEE. The CDR3 spells CASRDRGSYSYGYTF. CDR3 bases: TGTGCCAGCCGGGACAGGGGAAGCTATAGCTATGGCTACACCTTC.

This clone was recorded a few times. The chain employs TRBV6-5 and TRBJ2-3, with TRBD1 as a possible D gene (6 bases). The germline gives CDR1 MNHEY, CDR2 SVGAGI. Trimming left V 6 bases short and J 0 bases short, with 7 bases between. The CDR3 runs to 13 residues. The CDR3 sequence is CASRGQSTDTQYF. Written as DNA, the CDR3 is TGTGCCAGCAGGGGACAAAGCACAGATACGCAGTATTTT.

The rearrangement uses TRBV6-5 and TRBJ1-1; unclear D gene. V was trimmed by 0 bases and J by 1 base, leaving 9 bases between them. This CDR3 region has 15 residues. Germline V gene data show CDR1 as MNHEY and CDR2 as SVGAGI. CDR3 amino acids: CASSYSSLTNTEAFF. DNA for the CDR3: TGTGCCAGCAGTTACTCGAGCCTTACGAACACTGAAGCTTTCTTT.

V is TRBV4-3 and J is TRBJ1-5, with D perhaps TRBD1 (5 bases). V dropped 0 bases and J dropped 0 bases, with 15 bases sitting between them. Germline V CDR1 and CDR2: LGHNA, YSLEER. The CDR3 spans 18 residues. DNA of the CDR3: TGCGCCAGCAGCCAAGATCCTCCGGGGGATTATAGCAATCAGCCCCAGCATTTT. Encoded protein: CASSQDPPGDYSNQPQHF.

The sample holds one count of this clone. The chain carries TRBV2 and TRBJ2-3; 11 positions agree with TRBD1. The junction had 14 bases not matched to a gene; V was cut back by 8 bases and J by 4 bases. There are 17 residues in the CDR3. Germline CDR1 reads SNHLY; CDR2 reads FYNNEI. The CDR3 loop reads CASCSFPGQGVADTQYF. CDR3 in DNA: TGTGCCAGCTGTTCATTTCCGGGACAGGGGGTGGCAGATACGCAGTATTTT. The whole variable domain, filled in from reference TRBV2 and TRBJ2-3, reads EPEVTQTPSHQVTQMGQEVILRCVPISNHLYFYWYRQILGQKVEFLVSFYNNEISEKSEIFDDQFSVERPDGSNFTLKIRSTKLEDSAMYFCASCSFPGQGVADTQYFGPGTRLTVL.

The sample holds a few counts of this clone. The chain recombines TRBV5-5 with TRBJ1-1; D is perhaps TRBD1 (6 bases). CDR3 length equals 18 residues. V was cut by 0 bases and J by 3 bases, with 21 bases left in between. In germline, CDR1 is SGHKS, CDR2 YYEKEE (reference sequence). The DNA for the CDR3 is TGTGCCAGCAGCTTGGATCAGGGGATCGACTTACTTGACACTGAAGCTTTCTTT. Its translation is CASSLDQGIDLLDTEAFF. Together with reference TRBV5-5 and TRBJ1-1, the CDR3 gives the full variable domain: DAGVTQSPTHLIKTRGQQVTLRCSPISGHKSVSWYQQVLGQGPQFIFQYYEKEERGRGNFPDRFSARQFPNYSSELNVNALLLGDSALYLCASSLDQGIDLLDTEAFFGQGTRLTVV.

The V and J genes are TRBV10-2 and TRBJ2-3, with D hard to call. This CDR3 is built from 13 residues. Deletions cut 2 bases from V and 3 bases from J, with 6 bases between. The germline CDR1 and CDR2 sequences are WSHSY and SAAADI. The CDR3 is CASSEASTDTQYF. CDR3 DNA: TGCGCCAGCAGTGAGGCTAGTACAGATACGCAGTATTTT.

The chain combines TRBV6-5 with TRBJ2-7, with D perhaps matching TRBD2 (6 bases). This CDR3 is built from 11 residues. Germline V gene data show CDR1 as MNHEY and CDR2 as SVGAGI. V shed 6 bases and J shed 9 bases, with 12 bases lying between them. DNA of the CDR3: TGTGCCAGCAGCGGGAGTTCCGGGCAGTACTTC. Translating gives CASSGSSGQYF.

V gene TRBV7-9 combines with J gene TRBJ2-7; 15 bases are shared with TRBD2. The V gene end was trimmed by 6 bases and the J gene end by 7 bases; junction bases not matched to a gene: 10. CDR1 SEHNR and CDR2 FQNEAQ come from the germline V gene (reference sequence). The CDR3 is 16 amino acids. CDR3: CASRPRTSGGAGEQYF. The CDR3 DNA reads TGTGCCAGCAGGCCTCGGACTAGCGGGGGGGCCGGGGAGCAGTACTTC. Looking up the rest from reference TRBV7-9 and TRBJ2-7 gives the full variable domain: DTGVSQNPRHKITKRGQNVTFRCDPISEHNRLYWYRQTLGQGPEFLTYFQNEAQLEKSRLLSDRFSAERPKGSFSTLEIQRTEQGDSAMYLCASRPRTSGGAGEQYFGPGTRLTVT.

The rearrangement joins TRBV9 to TRBJ2-7; 8 positions agree with TRBD2. The CDR3 runs 16 residues. V lost 4 bases to trimming and J lost 5 bases; unmatched junction nucleotides: 14. Germline V gives CDR1 SGDLS, CDR2 YYNGEE. CDR3 in amino acids: CASSLYESGSSHEQYF. CDR3 coding DNA: TGTGCCAGCAGCCTCTACGAGAGCGGGAGTAGCCACGAGCAGTACTTC.

This chain links TRBV4-1 with TRBJ2-1; 7 bases agree with TRBD2. After removal of 0 bases from V and 4 bases from J, the junction contained 9 bases not matched to a gene. The length of the CDR3 is 17 residues. Germline-derived CDR1 and CDR2 are MGHRA and YSYEKL. CDR3 bases: TGCGCCAGCAGCCAAGATAAAAGCGGGACGTGGTACAATGAGCAGTTCTTC. It is translated as CASSQDKSGTWYNEQFF.

This rearrangement joins TRBV10-3 to TRBJ2-3, with TRBD2 as a possible D gene (6 bases). Trimming stripped 6 bases from V and 0 bases from J, with 10 bases between. The CDR3 consists of 14 residues. Germline lookup yields CDR1 ENHRY and CDR2 SYGVKD. The CDR3 reads CAISPSASTDTQYF. CDR3 coding DNA: TGTGCCATCAGCCCTAGCGCTAGCACAGATACGCAGTATTTT.

This chain joins TRBV5-6 and TRBJ2-5, with TRBD1 matching 10 bases. Trimming took 2 bases from V and 3 from J; bases not matched to a gene: 4. The germline V gene encodes CDR1 SGHDT and CDR2 YYEEEE. The CDR3 sequence is 15 residues long. The DNA of the CDR3 is TGTGCCAGCAGCTTAACTGGGACAGGGGAAGAGACCCAGTACTTC. This gives the protein CASSLTGTGEETQYF.

This chain links TRBV6-5 with TRBJ2-5, with 7 bases matching TRBD2. The CDR3 is 14 residues long. The V gene end was trimmed by 0 bases and the J gene end by 5 bases; junction bases not matched to a gene: 3. CDR1 MNHEY and CDR2 SVGAGI come from the germline V gene. CDR3 in DNA: TGTGCCAGCAGTTACTCGGGAGGGTTGGAGACCCAGTACTTC. It codes for CASSYSGGLETQYF.

The J gene is TRBJ2-7, the V gene TRBV5-1, with 11 bases matching TRBD2. V trimming: 4 bases; J trimming: 2 bases; junction bases outside the gene matches: 8. Per germline, CDR1 SGHRS and CDR2 YFSETQ. CDR3 length: 16 residues. The DNA of the CDR3 is TGCGCCAGCAGCAATACTAGCGGGAGCCTAACCTACGAGCAGTACTTC. As protein: CASSNTSGSLTYEQYF.

The CDR3 nucleotides are TGTGCCAGCAGCGGGGACACTGAAGCTTTCTTT. Residues: CASSGDTEAFF. The V and J genes are TRBV28 and TRBJ1-1; D ambiguous. The CDR3 is 11 amino acids. CDR1 MDHEN and CDR2 SYDVKM come from the germline V gene. The V end was cut by 6 bases, the J end by 3 bases, with 5 bases between. The whole variable domain, remainder taken from reference TRBV28 and TRBJ1-1, is DVKVTQSSRYLVKRTGEKVFLECVQDMDHENMFWYRQDPGLGLRLIYFSYDVKMKEKGDIPEGYSVSREKKERFSLILESASTNQTSMYLCASSGDTEAFFGQGTRLTVV.